This TCR beta chain was captured by sequencing in a study of shared clonotypes between healthy human individuals. Study-level results: It was anticipated that sequencing depth would influence how many clonotypes donors shared. A few donors had 5% to 6% of their naive CD4 clonotypes in common. There were few donors, and this limited the genetic and exposure-history diversity represented.

Once extracted for a subset, genomic DNA was divided evenly among several immunoSEQ plates. Clones were read by immunoSEQ multiplex PCR, and TCRdb kept only the in-frame ones, dropping some. The table includes 2,100,000 or so clones, almost 96% detected once. Note on this clone: Its matching antigen is unknown.

The CDR3 loop spans 20 amino acids. Per the germline V gene, CDR1 is SGHKS and CDR2 is YYEKEE (reference sequence). The V and J ends lost 0 bases and 4 bases, in that order; junction bases with no gene match: 16. This sequence originates from a young man in good health. The material sequenced was naive CD4+ T cells sorted from blood. The subset was: CD45RA+ positively selected. The chain joins TRBV5-5 to TRBJ2-3; 11 nucleotides match TRBD2. CDR3 in amino acids: CASSLVKTSGSWGRADTQYF. The CDR3 DNA reads as TGTGCCAGCAGCTTGGTAAAAACTAGCGGGAGTTGGGGACGCGCAGATACGCAGTATTTT.